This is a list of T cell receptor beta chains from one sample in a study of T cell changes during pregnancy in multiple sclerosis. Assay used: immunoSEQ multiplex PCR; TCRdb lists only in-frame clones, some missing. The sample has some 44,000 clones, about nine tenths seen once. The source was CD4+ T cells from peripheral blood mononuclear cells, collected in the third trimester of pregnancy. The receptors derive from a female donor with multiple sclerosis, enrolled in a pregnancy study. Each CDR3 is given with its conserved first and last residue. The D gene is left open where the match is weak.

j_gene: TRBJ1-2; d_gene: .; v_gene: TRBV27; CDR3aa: CASSRTPSYGYTF; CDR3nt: TGTGCCAGCAGTAGGACACCTTCCTATGGCTACACCTTC
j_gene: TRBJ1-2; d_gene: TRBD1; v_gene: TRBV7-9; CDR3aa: CASSSGGRDNYGYTF; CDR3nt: TGTGCCAGCAGCTCAGGGGGGCGGGATAACTATGGCTACACCTTC
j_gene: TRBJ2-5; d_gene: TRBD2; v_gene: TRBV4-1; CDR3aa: CASSQVWSGGGQETQYF; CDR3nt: TGCGCCAGCAGCCAAGTGTGGTCGGGAGGGGGTCAAGAGACCCAGTACTTC
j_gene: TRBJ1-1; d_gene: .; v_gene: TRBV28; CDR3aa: CASSLGQKNTEAFF; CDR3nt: TGTGCCAGCAGTTTAGGGCAGAAGAACACTGAAGCTTTCTTT
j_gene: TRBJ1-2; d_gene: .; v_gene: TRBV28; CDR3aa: CASMAANYGYTF; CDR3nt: TGTGCCAGCATGGCGGCTAACTATGGCTACACCTTC
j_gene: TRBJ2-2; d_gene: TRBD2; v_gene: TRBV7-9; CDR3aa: CASSWGTSSTGELFF; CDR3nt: TGTGCCAGCAGCTGGGGGACTAGCAGCACCGGGGAGCTGTTTTTT
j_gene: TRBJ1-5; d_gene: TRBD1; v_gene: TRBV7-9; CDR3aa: CASSEWTGGKGQPQHF; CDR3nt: TGTGCCAGCAGCGAATGGACAGGGGGCAAAGGTCAGCCCCAGCATTTT
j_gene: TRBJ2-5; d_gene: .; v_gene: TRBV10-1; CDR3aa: CASSEAGKGIEETQYF; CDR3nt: TGCGCCAGCAGTGAGGCAGGGAAGGGGATCGAAGAGACCCAGTACTTC
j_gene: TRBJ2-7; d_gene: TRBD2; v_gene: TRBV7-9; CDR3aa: CASSRGDYEQYF; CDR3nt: TGTGCCAGCAGCCGGGGGGACTACGAGCAGTACTTC
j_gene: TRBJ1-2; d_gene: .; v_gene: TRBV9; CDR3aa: CASSVQNYGYTF; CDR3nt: TGTGCCAGCAGCGTCCAGAACTATGGCTACACCTTC
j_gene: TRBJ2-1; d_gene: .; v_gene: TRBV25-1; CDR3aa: CASREDIWYNEQFF; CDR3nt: TGTGCCAGCAGGGAAGACATTTGGTACAATGAGCAGTTCTTC
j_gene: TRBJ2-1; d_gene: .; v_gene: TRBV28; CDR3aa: CASRGNVGRQFF; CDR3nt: TGTGCCAGCAGAGGAAATGTCGGGAGACAGTTCTTC
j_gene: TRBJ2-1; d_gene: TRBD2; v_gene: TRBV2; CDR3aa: CASKRLAEYNEQFF; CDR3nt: TGTGCCAGCAAGAGACTAGCGGAATACAATGAGCAGTTCTTC
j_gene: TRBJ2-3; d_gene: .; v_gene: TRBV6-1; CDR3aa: CASTLTALPTDTQYF; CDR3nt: TGTGCCAGTACCTTAACTGCATTACCCACAGATACGCAGTATTTT
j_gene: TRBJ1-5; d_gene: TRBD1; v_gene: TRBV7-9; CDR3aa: CASSPTGDTQPQHF; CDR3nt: TGTGCCAGCAGCCCCACAGGGGACACTCAGCCCCAGCATTTT
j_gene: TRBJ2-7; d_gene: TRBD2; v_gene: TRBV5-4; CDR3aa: CASSSWGLAAPSSYEQYF; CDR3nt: TGTGCCAGCAGCTCCTGGGGACTAGCGGCCCCGAGCTCCTACGAGCAGTACTTC
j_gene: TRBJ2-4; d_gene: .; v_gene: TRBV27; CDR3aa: CASSPREQGPSFRAKNIQYF; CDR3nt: TGTGCCAGCAGTCCGCGAGAGCAGGGGCCATCATTTCGAGCCAAAAACATTCAGTACTTC
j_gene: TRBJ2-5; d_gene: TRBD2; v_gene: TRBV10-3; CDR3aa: CAIRPGTSVETQYF; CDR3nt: TGTGCCATCAGACCCGGGACTAGCGTAGAGACCCAGTACTTC
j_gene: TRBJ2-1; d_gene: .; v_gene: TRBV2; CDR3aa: CASTPDHEQFF; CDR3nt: TGTGCCAGCACCCCAGATCATGAGCAGTTCTTC
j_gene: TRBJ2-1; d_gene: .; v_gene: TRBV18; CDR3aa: CASSPAGGASYNEQFF; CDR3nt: TGTGCCAGCTCACCAGCAGGAGGGGCCTCCTACAATGAGCAGTTCTTC
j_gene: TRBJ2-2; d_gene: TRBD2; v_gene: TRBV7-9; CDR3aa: CASTGGANTGELFF; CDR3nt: TGTGCCAGCACGGGGGGGGCGAACACCGGGGAGCTGTTTTTT
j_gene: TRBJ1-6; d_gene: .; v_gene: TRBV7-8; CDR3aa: CASSLNSDNSPLHF; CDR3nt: TGTGCCAGCAGCTTAAACTCGGATAATTCACCCCTCCACTTT
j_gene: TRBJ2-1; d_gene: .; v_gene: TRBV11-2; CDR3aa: CASSNRDSLGNEQFF; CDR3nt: TGTGCCAGCAGCAACCGGGACTCCCTGGGGAATGAGCAGTTCTTC